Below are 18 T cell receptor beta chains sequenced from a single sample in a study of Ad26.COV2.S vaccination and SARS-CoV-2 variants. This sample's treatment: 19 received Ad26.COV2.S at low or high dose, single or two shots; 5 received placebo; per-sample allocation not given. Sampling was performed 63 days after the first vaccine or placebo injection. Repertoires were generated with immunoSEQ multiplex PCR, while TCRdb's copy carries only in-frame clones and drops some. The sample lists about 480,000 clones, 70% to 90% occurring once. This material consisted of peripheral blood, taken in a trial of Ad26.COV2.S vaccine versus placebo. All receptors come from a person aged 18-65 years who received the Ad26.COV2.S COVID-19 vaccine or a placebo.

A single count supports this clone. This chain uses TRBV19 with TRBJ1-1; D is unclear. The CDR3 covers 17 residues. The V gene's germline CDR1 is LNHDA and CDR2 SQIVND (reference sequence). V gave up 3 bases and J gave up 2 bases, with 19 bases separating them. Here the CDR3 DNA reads TGTGCCAGTAGTATCCGGTCGGGCCAGGCTGCCAACACTGAAGCTTTCTTT. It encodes CASSIRSGQAANTEAFF.

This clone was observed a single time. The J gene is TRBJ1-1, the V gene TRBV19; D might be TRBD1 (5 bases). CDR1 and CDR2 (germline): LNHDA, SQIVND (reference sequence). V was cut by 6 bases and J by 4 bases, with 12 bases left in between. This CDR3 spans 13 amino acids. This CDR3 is CASRGRGSTEAFF. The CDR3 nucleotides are TGTGCCAGTAGGGGACGGGGGAGCACTGAAGCTTTCTTT.

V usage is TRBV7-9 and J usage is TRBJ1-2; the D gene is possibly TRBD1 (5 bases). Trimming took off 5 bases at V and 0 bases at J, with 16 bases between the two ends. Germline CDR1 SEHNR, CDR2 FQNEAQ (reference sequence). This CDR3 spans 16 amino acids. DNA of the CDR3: TGTGCCAGCAGCCCCAACCCGACAGAAACTAACTATGGCTACACCTTC. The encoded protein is CASSPNPTETNYGYTF.

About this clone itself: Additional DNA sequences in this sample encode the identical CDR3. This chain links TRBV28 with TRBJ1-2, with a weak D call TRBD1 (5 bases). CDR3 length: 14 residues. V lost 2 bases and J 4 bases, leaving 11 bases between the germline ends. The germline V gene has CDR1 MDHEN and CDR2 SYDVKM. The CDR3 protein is CASSLGQGGYGYTF. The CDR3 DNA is TGTGCCAGCAGTTTAGGCCAGGGTGGCTATGGCTACACCTTC.

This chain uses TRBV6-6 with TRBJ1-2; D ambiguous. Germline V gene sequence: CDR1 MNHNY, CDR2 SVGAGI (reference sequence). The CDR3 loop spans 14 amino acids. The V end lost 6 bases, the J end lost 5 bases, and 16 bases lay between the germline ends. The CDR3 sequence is CASRATATLYGYTF. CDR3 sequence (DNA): TGTGCCAGCAGAGCAACAGCCACACTGTATGGCTACACCTTC.

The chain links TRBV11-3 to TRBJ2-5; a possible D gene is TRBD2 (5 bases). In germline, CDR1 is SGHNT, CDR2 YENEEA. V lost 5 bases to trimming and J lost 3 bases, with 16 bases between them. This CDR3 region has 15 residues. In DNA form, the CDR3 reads TGTGCCAGCAGCCTCCGAGGGAGCTCCAAAGAGACCCAGTACTTC. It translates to CASSLRGSSKETQYF.

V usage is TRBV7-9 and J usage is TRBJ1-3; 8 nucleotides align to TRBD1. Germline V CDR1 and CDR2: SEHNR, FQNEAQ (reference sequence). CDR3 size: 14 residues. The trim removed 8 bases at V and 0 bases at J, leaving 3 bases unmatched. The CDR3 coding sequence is TGTGCCAGCCCGGACAGGGCCTCTGGAAACACCATATATTTT. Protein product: CASPDRASGNTIYF.

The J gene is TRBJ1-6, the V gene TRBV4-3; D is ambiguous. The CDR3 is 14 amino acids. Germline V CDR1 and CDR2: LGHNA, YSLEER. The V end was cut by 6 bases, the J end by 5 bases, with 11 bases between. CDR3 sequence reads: CASSQTSDNSPLHF. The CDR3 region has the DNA TGCGCCAGCAGTCAGACGTCAGATAATTCACCCCTCCACTTT.

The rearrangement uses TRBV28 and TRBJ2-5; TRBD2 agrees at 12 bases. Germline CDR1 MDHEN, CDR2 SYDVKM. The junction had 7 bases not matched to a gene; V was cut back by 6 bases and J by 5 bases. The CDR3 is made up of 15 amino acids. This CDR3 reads CASSTTTSGSETQYF. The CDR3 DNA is TGTGCCAGCAGCACTACGACTAGCGGGAGTGAGACCCAGTACTTC.

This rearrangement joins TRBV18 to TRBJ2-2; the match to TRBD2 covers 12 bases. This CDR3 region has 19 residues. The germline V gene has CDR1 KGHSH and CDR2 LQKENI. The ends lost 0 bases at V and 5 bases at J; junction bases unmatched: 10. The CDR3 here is CASSPPPATSGRITGELFF. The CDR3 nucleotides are TGTGCCAGCTCACCACCCCCCGCGACTAGCGGGAGAATTACCGGGGAGCTGTTTTTT.

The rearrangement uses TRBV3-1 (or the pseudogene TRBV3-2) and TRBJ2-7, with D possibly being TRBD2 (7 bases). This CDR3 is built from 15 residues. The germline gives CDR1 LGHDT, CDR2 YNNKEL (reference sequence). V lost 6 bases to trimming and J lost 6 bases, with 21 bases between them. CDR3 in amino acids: CASRGAGAPFGEQYF. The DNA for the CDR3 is TGTGCCAGCAGGGGGGCGGGAGCGCCTTTTGGCGAGCAGTACTTC.

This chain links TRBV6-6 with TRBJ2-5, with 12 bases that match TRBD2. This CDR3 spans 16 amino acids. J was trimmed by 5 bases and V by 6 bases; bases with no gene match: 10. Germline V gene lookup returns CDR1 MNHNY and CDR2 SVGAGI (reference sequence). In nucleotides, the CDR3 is TGTGCCAGCAGAAAGAGACTAGCGGGAGTTTGGGAGACCCAGTACTTC. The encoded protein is CASRKRLAGVWETQYF.

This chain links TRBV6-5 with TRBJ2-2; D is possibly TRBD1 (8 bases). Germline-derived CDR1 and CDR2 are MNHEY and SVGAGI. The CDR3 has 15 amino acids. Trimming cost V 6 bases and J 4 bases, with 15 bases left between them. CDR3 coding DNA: TGTGCCAGCAGAATCACAGGGGGGGCCACCGGGGAGCTGTTTTTT. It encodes CASRITGGATGELFF.

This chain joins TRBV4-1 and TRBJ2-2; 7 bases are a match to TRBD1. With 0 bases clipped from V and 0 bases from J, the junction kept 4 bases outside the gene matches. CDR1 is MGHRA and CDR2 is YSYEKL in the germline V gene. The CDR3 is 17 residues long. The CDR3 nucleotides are TGCGCCAGCAGCCAAGACCGGGACAGCGCGAACACCGGGGAGCTGTTTTTT. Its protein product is CASSQDRDSANTGELFF.

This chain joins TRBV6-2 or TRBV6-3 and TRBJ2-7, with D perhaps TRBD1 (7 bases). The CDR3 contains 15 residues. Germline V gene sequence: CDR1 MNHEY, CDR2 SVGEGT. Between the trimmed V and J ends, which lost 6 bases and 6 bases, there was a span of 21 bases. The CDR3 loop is CASSAARGAHLEQYF. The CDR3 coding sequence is TGTGCCAGCAGCGCCGCCAGGGGGGCGCATCTCGAGCAGTACTTC.

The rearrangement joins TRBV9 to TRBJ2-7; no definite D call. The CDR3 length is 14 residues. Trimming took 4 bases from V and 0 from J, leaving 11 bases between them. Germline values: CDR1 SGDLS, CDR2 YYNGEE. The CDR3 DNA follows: TGTGCCAGCAGCCCCCAAGTAGCCTCCTACGAGCAGTACTTC. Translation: CASSPQVASYEQYF.

CDR3 region: CASSQEGGYNQPQHF. CDR3 DNA: TGTGCCAGCAGTCAAGAGGGGGGATACAATCAGCCCCAGCATTTT. The V call is TRBV28, the J call TRBJ1-5, with D perhaps TRBD1 (6 bases). The CDR3 totals 15 residues. Germline V CDR1 and CDR2: MDHEN, SYDVKM. Trimming took off 5 bases at V and 3 bases at J, with 14 bases between the two ends.

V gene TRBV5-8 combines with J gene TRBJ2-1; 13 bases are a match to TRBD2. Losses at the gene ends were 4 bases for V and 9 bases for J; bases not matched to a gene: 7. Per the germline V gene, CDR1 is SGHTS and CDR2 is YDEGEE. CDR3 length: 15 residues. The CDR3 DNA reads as TGTGCCAGCAGCCTTGGACTAGCGGGAGTCGGTGAGCAGTTCTTC. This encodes CASSLGLAGVGEQFF. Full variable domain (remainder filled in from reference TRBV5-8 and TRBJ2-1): EAGVTQSPTHLIKTRGQQATLRCSPISGHTSVYWYQQALGLGLQFLLWYDEGEERNRGNFPPRFSGRQFPNYSSELNVNALELEDSALYLCASSLGLAGVGEQFFGPGTRLTVL.